The 21 T cell receptor beta chains in this list originate from one sample, sequenced in a study of blood T cell repertoires in COVID-19. Libraries were prepared by immunoSEQ multiplex PCR; TCRdb keeps only in-frame clonotypes and omits some of them. The table shows 250,000 to 300,000 clones, with 75% to 90% occurring only once. Sequenced input: peripheral blood. These TCRs come from a woman aged 70-85 years with COVID-19, enrolled during active disease.

This clone is a singleton in its sample. The chain joins TRBV4-1 to TRBJ1-4; a possible D gene is TRBD1 (6 bases). V lost 0 bases and J 3 bases, leaving 8 bases between the germline ends. The CDR3 has 15 residues. Germline loops: CDR1 MGHRA, CDR2 YSYEKL. CDR3 protein: CASSQEAGANEKLFF. CDR3 in DNA: TGCGCCAGCAGCCAAGAGGCAGGGGCTAATGAAAAACTGTTTTTT.

The V gene is TRBV3-1 (or the pseudogene TRBV3-2), the J gene TRBJ1-4, with no clear D. Germline V gives CDR1 LGHDT, CDR2 YNNKEL (reference sequence). Trimming removed 4 bases from V and 6 bases from J, with 12 bases in between. This CDR3 is built from 14 residues. As DNA, the CDR3 is TGTGCCAGCAGCCCAGGTAGTACATATGAAAAACTGTTTTTT. Its protein product is CASSPGSTYEKLFF.

This chain joins TRBV11-3 and TRBJ2-2, with D possibly TRBD1 on 7 matching bases. Between the trimmed V and J ends, which lost 5 bases and 4 bases, there was a span of 14 bases. From germline, CDR1 is SGHNT and CDR2 YENEEA. The CDR3 sequence is 15 residues long. CDR3 DNA sequence: TGTGCCAGCAGCCGAAACAGGGGAGGCACCGGGGAGCTGTTTTTT. Protein product: CASSRNRGGTGELFF.

This sequence joins TRBV27 and TRBJ2-1; 10 bases map to TRBD1. The CDR3 consists of 15 residues. Trimming cost V 6 bases and J 4 bases; bases outside gene matches: 6. In germline, CDR1 is MNHEY, CDR2 SMNVEV (reference sequence). The CDR3 region has the DNA TGTGCCAGCAGATCTGACAGGGGGCGGTACAATGAGCAGTTCTTC. Translation gives CASRSDRGRYNEQFF.

V is TRBV18 and J is TRBJ1-5, with D possibly being TRBD1 (5 bases). The germline V gene has CDR1 KGHSH and CDR2 LQKENI. The CDR3 is made up of 12 amino acids. Trimming shortened V by 6 bases and J by 6 bases, and 9 bases separated the two germline ends. CDR3 amino acids: CASSLGVQPQHF. For the CDR3, the DNA is TGTGCCAGCTCGCTAGGGGTTCAGCCCCAGCATTTT.

Written as DNA, the CDR3 is TGCAGCGCTGCTTCCGGGGGTGAAAAACTGTTTTTT. Translated, it gives CSAASGGEKLFF. The V and J genes are TRBV29-1 and TRBJ1-4, with a tentative D call TRBD1 (5 bases). Deletions cut 7 bases from V and 7 bases from J, with 13 bases between. Germline loops: CDR1 SQVTM, CDR2 ANQGSEA. The CDR3 is made up of 12 amino acids.

The chain links TRBV27 to TRBJ2-7, with a possible D match to TRBD1 (6 bases). Germline CDR1 MNHEY, CDR2 SMNVEV (reference sequence). The CDR3 covers 14 residues. V was cut by 5 bases and J by 3 bases, with 14 bases left in between. CDR3 loop: CASSLLDSRYEQYF. The CDR3 coding sequence is TGTGCCAGCAGTCTCCTGGACAGTCGCTACGAGCAGTACTTC.

The J gene is TRBJ1-6, the V gene TRBV3-1 (or the pseudogene TRBV3-2), with a weak D call TRBD1 (6 bases). The germline gives CDR1 LGHDT, CDR2 YNNKEL (reference sequence). This CDR3 comprises 14 residues. V was cut by 0 bases and J by 10 bases, with 10 bases left in between. CDR3 in DNA: TGTGCCAGCAGCCAAGAACAGGGAAGGTCACCCCTCCACTTT. Its protein is CASSQEQGRSPLHF.

The rearrangement links TRBV18 to TRBJ2-1; 9 nucleotides agree with TRBD1. This CDR3 contains 14 residues. The V gene end was trimmed by 3 bases and the J gene end by 8 bases; junction bases not matched to a gene: 5. The germline V gene has CDR1 KGHSH and CDR2 LQKENI. The CDR3 region has the DNA TGTGCCAGCTCACCGGGACAGGGTTTCGATGAGCAGTTCTTC. This translates into CASSPGQGFDEQFF.

The CDR3 loop is CSVSGDNEQFF. In DNA form, the CDR3 reads TGCAGCGTATCCGGGGACAATGAGCAGTTCTTC. V and J are TRBV29-1 and TRBJ2-1; tentatively, D is TRBD2 (5 bases). Trimming shortened V by 6 bases and J by 5 bases, and 8 bases separated the two germline ends. The CDR3 extends over 11 amino acids. CDR1 is SQVTM and CDR2 is ANQGSEA in the germline V gene.

J is TRBJ2-7 and V is TRBV20-1, with 13 bases fitting TRBD2. This CDR3 spans 16 amino acids. V dropped 3 bases and J dropped 4; count of bases not matched to a gene: 9. Per the germline V gene, CDR1 is DFQATT and CDR2 is SNEGSKA (reference sequence). CDR3 in DNA: TGCAGTGCTAGTGGGACTAGCGGGATAGACTCTTACGAGCAGTACTTC. Protein: CSASGTSGIDSYEQYF.

The chain carries TRBV19 and TRBJ1-5, with 9 bases that match TRBD1. This CDR3 is built from 14 residues. With V trimmed by 4 bases and J by 4 bases, 2 bases remained unmatched. CDR1 and CDR2 from the germline V gene are LNHDA and SQIVND (reference sequence). DNA of the CDR3: TGTGCCAGTAGTACCGGGACAGGGAATCAGCCCCAGCATTTT. The encoded protein is CASSTGTGNQPQHF.

The rearrangement joins TRBV4-3 to TRBJ1-1; TRBD1 might be the D (6 bases). V gave up 1 base and J gave up 4 bases, with 10 bases separating them. The CDR3 is 14 residues long. The germline V gene has CDR1 LGHNA and CDR2 YSLEER. CDR3 amino acids: CASSQGRGGTEAFF. CDR3 coding DNA: TGCGCCAGCAGCCAAGGGCGAGGGGGCACTGAAGCTTTCTTT.

V usage is TRBV7-9 and J usage is TRBJ1-1; D is unresolved. The V end was cut by 4 bases, the J end by 3 bases, with 12 bases between. The CDR3 has 14 residues. Germline V gene lookup returns CDR1 SEHNR and CDR2 FQNEAQ (reference sequence). CDR3 loop: CASSYGIGDTEAFF. The CDR3 nucleotides are TGTGCCAGCAGCTACGGGATCGGTGACACTGAAGCTTTCTTT. Using reference TRBV7-9 and TRBJ1-1 for the parts outside the CDR3, the full variable domain is DTGVSQNPRHKITKRGQNVTFRCDPISEHNRLYWYRQTLGQGPEFLTYFQNEAQLEKSRLLSDRFSAERPKGSFSTLEIQRTEQGDSAMYLCASSYGIGDTEAFFGQGTRLTVV.

The chain couples TRBV7-2 to TRBJ2-3; a weak D match, TRBD1 (6 bases). Germline CDR1 and CDR2: SGHTA and FQGNSA. V lost 2 bases to trimming and J lost 2 bases, with 11 bases between them. CDR3 length equals 15 residues. Here the CDR3 DNA reads TGTGCCAGCAGCTTACAGGGGACAATCACAGATACGCAGTATTTT. Translating it yields CASSLQGTITDTQYF.

This sequence joins TRBV27 and TRBJ2-4; 11 bases map to TRBD2. CDR1 and CDR2 (germline): MNHEY, SMNVEV (reference sequence). V shed 2 bases and J 6 bases; nucleotides not matched to a gene: 0. This CDR3 is built from 14 residues. The DNA for the CDR3 is TGTGCCAGCAGTTTAGGGACTAGCGGAAACATTCAGTACTTC. Translated, it gives CASSLGTSGNIQYF.

V is TRBV7-9 and J is TRBJ2-3; D not resolved. The V and J ends lost 3 bases and 1 base respectively, with 5 bases between them. Germline V CDR1 and CDR2: SEHNR, FQNEAQ (reference sequence). The CDR3 covers 13 residues. In DNA, the CDR3 is TGTGCCAGCAGCTTTGAGGGCACAGATACGCAGTATTTT. Its protein product is CASSFEGTDTQYF.

This clone was picked up one time. The chain has TRBV11-3 and TRBJ1-1; D unresolved. Deletions cut 3 bases from V and 5 bases from J, with 7 bases between. Germline loops: CDR1 SGHNT, CDR2 YENEEA. The CDR3 totals 12 residues. The CDR3 coding sequence is TGTGCCAGCAGCTTTTCCGGGACTGAAGCTTTCTTT. This translates into CASSFSGTEAFF.

This sequence joins TRBV9 and TRBJ2-1; a possible D gene is TRBD2 (6 bases). V dropped 0 bases and J dropped 7 bases, with 14 bases sitting between them. Germline V lookup: CDR1 SGDLS, CDR2 YYNGEE. This CDR3 region has 15 residues. The CDR3 DNA reads TGTGCCAGCAGCGTAGTTGCCGGAGGGGTTAATGAGCAGTTCTTC. Translation gives CASSVVAGGVNEQFF.

This rearrangement joins TRBV24-1 to TRBJ1-1, with a tentative D call TRBD1 (5 bases). This CDR3 comprises 16 residues. V lost 0 bases and J 5 bases, leaving 15 bases between the germline ends. Germline CDR1 reads KGHDR; CDR2 reads SFDVKD. The CDR3 here is CATSDLEYGGATEAFF. CDR3 DNA: TGTGCCACCAGTGATTTGGAATACGGTGGGGCTACTGAAGCTTTCTTT.

This chain joins TRBV3-1 (or the pseudogene TRBV3-2) and TRBJ1-3; tentatively, D is TRBD1 (6 bases). The CDR3 is 12 amino acids. From germline, CDR1 is LGHDT and CDR2 YNNKEL (reference sequence). The ends were cut back, 10 bases at V and 6 bases at J, with 13 bases in the middle. The DNA for the CDR3 is TGTGCCACTCAAACAGGGAAAAACACCATATATTTT. Residues: CATQTGKNTIYF.